Listed here are 11 T cell receptor beta chains from one sample, sequenced in a study of CD8+ T cells in alopecia areata. cDNA serving as the sequencing template came from extracted, reverse transcribed RNA. TCRdb's copy holds only in-frame clones and misses some; the assay was immunoSEQ multiplex PCR. The sample consists of fewer than 110,000 clones, 50% to 60% of them appearing once. Treatment indicated: oral pan-JAK inhibitor, 5-10 mg twice daily. Sequencing was performed on CD8+ T cells sorted from blood, taken between weeks 55 and 65, from a patient treated with tofacitinib. These receptors were taken from a human donor with alopecia areata.

This clone was seen only a few times. The V gene is TRBV11-2, the J gene TRBJ2-5; 8 positions match TRBD1. Per germline, CDR1 SGHAT and CDR2 FQNNGV. V lost 5 bases to trimming and J lost 2 bases; unmatched junction nucleotides: 4. This CDR3 has 14 amino acids. The CDR3 nucleotides read TGTGCCAGCAGCCTGGGACAGGCACAAGAGACCCAGTACTTC. Translated, it gives CASSLGQAQETQYF. Full variable domain (rest looked up from reference TRBV11-2 and TRBJ2-5): EAGVAQSPRYKIIEKRQSVAFWCNPISGHATLYWYQQILGQGPKLLIQFQNNGVVDDSQLPKDRFSAERLKGVDSTLKIQPAKLEDSAVYLCASSLGQAQETQYFGPGTRLLVL.

This rearrangement joins TRBV7-9 to TRBJ2-5; tentative D call: TRBD2 (5 bases). The CDR3 has 13 residues. The germline CDR1 and CDR2 sequences are SEHNR and FQNEAQ (reference sequence). V gave up 0 bases and J gave up 5 bases, with 7 bases separating them. CDR3 sequence: CASSLAGGETQYF. The CDR3 region has the DNA TGTGCCAGCAGCTTAGCTGGAGGCGAGACCCAGTACTTC.

The rearrangement joins TRBV5-6 to TRBJ2-2; no clear D gene. Germline assignment: CDR1 SGHDT and CDR2 YYEEEE. The V gene lost 2 bases and the J gene lost 6 bases, with 5 bases spanning the gap. There are 12 residues in the CDR3. The chain's CDR3 is CASSFGPGELFF. CDR3 sequence (DNA): TGTGCCAGCAGCTTTGGCCCCGGGGAGCTGTTTTTT. Complete variable domain (other parts from reference TRBV5-6 and TRBJ2-2): DAGVTQSPTHLIKTRGQQVTLRCSPKSGHDTVSWYQQALGQGPQFIFQYYEEEERQRGNFPDRFSGHQFPNYSSELNVNALLLGDSALYLCASSFGPGELFFGEGSRLTVL.

The chain couples TRBV7-9 to TRBJ1-5, with a tentative D call TRBD1 (6 bases). Germline values: CDR1 SEHNR, CDR2 FQNEAQ (reference sequence). The CDR3 sequence is 13 residues long. CDR3 nucleotide sequence: TGTGCAGGCAGGGGTCACTGCGTTCAGCCCCAGCATTTT. As protein: CAGRGHCVQPQHF.

The chain carries TRBV4-1 and TRBJ1-2; D not resolved. Germline CDR1 and CDR2: MGHRA and YSYEKL. Trimming cost V 1 base and J 2 bases, with 11 bases left between them. The CDR3 runs to 15 residues. CDR3 coding DNA: TGCGCCAGCAGCCAAGTGTTCATCAGAAACTATGGCTACACCTTC. This codes for CASSQVFIRNYGYTF.

The chain carries TRBV5-1 and TRBJ2-7, with D possibly matching TRBD2 (6 bases). Deletions cut 6 bases from V and 2 bases from J, with 18 bases between. This CDR3 region has 15 residues. Germline CDR1 SGHRS, CDR2 YFSETQ. The CDR3 sequence: CASTKASRGTYEQYF. The CDR3 bases are TGCGCCAGCACCAAAGCCAGTCGGGGGACCTACGAGCAGTACTTC.

This clone occurred a few times. The chain joins TRBV4-1 to TRBJ1-1, with D unresolved. V was pared by 1 base and J by 3 bases, with 6 bases between. Per germline, CDR1 MGHRA and CDR2 YSYEKL. This CDR3 has 13 residues. The CDR3 sequence: CASSQGSHTEAFF. The CDR3 bases are TGCGCCAGCAGCCAAGGGTCTCACACTGAAGCTTTCTTT.

This chain joins TRBV5-1 and TRBJ2-7; TRBD1 matches 11 bases. V was pared by 3 bases and J by 6 bases, with 5 bases of the junction left unmatched. The CDR3 runs to 14 residues. In germline, CDR1 is SGHRS, CDR2 YFSETQ. The CDR3 loop reads CASSYRTGGGEQYF. The CDR3 DNA reads TGCGCCAGCAGCTACAGGACAGGGGGCGGCGAGCAGTACTTC.

The chain recombines TRBV6-6 with TRBJ1-2; tentatively, D is TRBD1 (6 bases). Per germline, CDR1 MNHNY and CDR2 SVGAGI (reference sequence). V shed 2 bases and J shed 4 bases, with 8 bases lying between them. The CDR3 spans 13 residues. Here the CDR3 reads CASSYGGLYGYTF. Here the CDR3 DNA reads TGTGCCAGCAGTTACGGGGGCCTCTATGGCTACACCTTC.

The V call is TRBV27, the J call TRBJ2-7; TRBD1 aligns across 7 bases. Germline CDR1 is MNHEY and CDR2 is SMNVEV (reference sequence). The J segment lost 4 bases and the V segment lost 5 bases, leaving 5 bases of the junction unmatched. The CDR3 is 13 amino acids. In DNA form, the CDR3 reads TGTGCCAGCAGTCACCTACAGGGGTACGAGCAGTACTTC. This encodes CASSHLQGYEQYF.

This clone was counted a single time. The rearrangement joins TRBV7-8 to TRBJ2-1, with 14 bases aligning to TRBD2. Germline V gives CDR1 SGHVS, CDR2 FQNEAQ. Unmatched junction bases numbered 6, after V lost 4 bases and J lost 10 bases. This CDR3 is 15 amino acids long. The CDR3, as DNA: TGTGCCAGCAGCTGGCCGGGACTAGCGGGGGTAGAGCAGTTCTTC. This gives the protein CASSWPGLAGVEQFF.